The TCR beta chain described here comes from a study of cytotoxic CD8 clonotypes in ibrutinib-treated CLL. The CDR3 sequence is 14 residues long. CDR1 is SNHLY and CDR2 is FYNNEI in the germline V gene. V lost 9 bases to trimming and J lost 2 bases; unmatched junction nucleotides: 8. Regarding this clone: What it binds is unknown.

TCR beta libraries used about 2 micrograms of DNA from cryopreserved PBMCs. Study outcomes and limitations: Against age-matched healthy donors, baseline clonality ran higher and tracked circulating CD8+ T-cell counts. The clonality went up when patients responded to ibrutinib and dropped back toward baseline at progression.

Here immunoSEQ multiplex PCR was the method, and the copy in TCRdb shows in-frame clones only, minus some. The profile shows about 140,000 clones, approximately 77% of them singletons. The V and J genes are TRBV2 and TRBJ1-2; 8 positions agree with TRBD1. The sequences come from PBMCs, collected after 12 months of ibrutinib treatment. This TCR derives from a human donor with chronic lymphocytic leukemia. The CDR3 here is CASPTGGGNYGYTF. CDR3 in DNA: TGTGCCAGTCCCACAGGGGGGGGAAACTATGGCTACACCTTC.